This TCR beta chain was identified in a study of blood T cells in healthy people across ages. A second 7 to 11 cycle PCR used barcoded and J-beta primers. A 12-random-nucleotide template-switch adaptor tagged each cDNA molecule. TCRdb analysed the 5' RACE reads with MiXCR anew, one entry per CDR3 protein. The sample records about 970,000 distinct CDR3 sequences, just over 50% being singletons. The people who gave samples were healthy Caucasians from Russia, aged about 6 to 100. Total RNA extraction produced at least 5.5 micrograms (per sample) for the study. The CDR3 is made up of 11 amino acids. The V and J ends lost 4 bases and 7 bases respectively, with 6 bases between them. Germline CDR1 reads MNHEY; CDR2 reads SVGAGI.

Sequenced: blood. The chain links TRBV6-5 to TRBJ2-3; D unresolved. This clonotype originated in a woman in her sixties in good health. The chain's CDR3 is CASSSENTQYF. CDR3 nucleotides: TGTGCCAGCAGTTCAGAGAATACGCAGTATTTT.